What follows are 23 T cell receptor beta chains derived from one specimen sequenced in a study of T cells after yellow fever vaccination. One entry per CDR3 protein results from TCRdb running MiXCR on the 5' RACE reads. The repertoire holds about 350,000 distinct CDR3 sequences, approximately 8% seen once, with roughly a sixth in the top ten. Specimen: PBMCs, collected 45 days after the first yellow fever vaccination. The receptors stem from a young man who received the YFV17D yellow fever vaccine.

The chain carries TRBV2 and TRBJ1-2, with TRBD1 matching 8 bases. In germline, CDR1 is SNHLY, CDR2 FYNNEI. V shed 6 bases and J 7 bases; nucleotides not matched to a gene: 7. The CDR3 spans 13 residues. The CDR3 DNA follows: TGTGCCAGCAGATTAAAGACAGGGGCTGGCTACACCTTC. This translates into CASRLKTGAGYTF. The full variable domain, in which reference TRBV2 and TRBJ1-2 provide the parts outside the CDR3, is EPEVTQTPSHQVTQMGQEVILRCVPISNHLYFYWYRQILGQKVEFLVSFYNNEISEKSEIFDDQFSVERPDGSNFTLKIRSTKLEDSAMYFCASRLKTGAGYTFGSGTRLTVV.

This clonotype came up a few times. The chain couples TRBV9 to TRBJ2-3; D is perhaps TRBD1 (6 bases). The CDR3 extends over 16 amino acids. Germline V gene data show CDR1 as SGDLS and CDR2 as YYNGEE. V was cut by 4 bases and J by 4 bases, with 19 bases left in between. The CDR3 DNA reads TGTGCCAGCAGCCCCCGCCCCTTACAGGGTGCAGATACGCAGTATTTT. Protein sequence: CASSPRPLQGADTQYF.

A few counts support this clonotype. The DNA for the CDR3 is TGCGCCAGCAGCCAAGTCACCGGGACCCAAATGTACGAGCAGTACTTC. This sequence encodes CASSQVTGTQMYEQYF. The chain joins TRBV4-3 to TRBJ2-7, with D perhaps TRBD1 or TRBD2 (5 bases each). V was shortened by 1 base and J by 4 bases, with 17 bases between the two germline ends. Per germline, CDR1 LGHNA and CDR2 YSLEER. This CDR3 is built from 16 residues.

The chain has TRBV21-1 and TRBJ1-5; the D call of TRBD1 is as the table states it, not checked on the DNA. TRBV21-1 is classified as a pseudogene. The CDR3 consists of 16 residues. The CDR3: CASSLRGGAYSQPQHF. The DNA of the CDR3 is TGTGCCAGCAGTTTAAGGGGGGGCGCCTACAGTCAGCCCCAGCATTTT.

V is TRBV28 and J is TRBJ2-1; the match to TRBD1 covers 7 bases. The V segment lost 5 bases and the J segment 5 bases; nucleotides outside the gene matches: 9. Germline CDR1 reads MDHEN; CDR2 reads SYDVKM. The CDR3 consists of 15 residues. CDR3 sequence (DNA): TGTGCCAGCAGTGCCCCTAGGACAGGCGACAATGAGCAGTTCTTC. This gives the protein CASSAPRTGDNEQFF.

The J gene is TRBJ1-5, the V gene TRBV5-1, with a possible D match to TRBD1 (5 bases). Germline assignment: CDR1 SGHRS and CDR2 YFSETQ. CDR3 length: 14 residues. The ends were cut back, 5 bases at V and 7 bases at J, with 16 bases in the middle. The DNA of the CDR3 is TGCGCCAGCAGTCGGGACGGACTAGGGCAGCCCCAGCATTTT. It encodes CASSRDGLGQPQHF.

This chain joins TRBV30 and TRBJ2-3; 10 bases are a match to TRBD2. V shed 2 bases, J shed 3 bases, and the junction held 8 bases outside the gene matches. The CDR3 is 16 amino acids. Germline CDR1 and CDR2: GTSNPN and SVGIG (reference sequence). CDR3 in amino acids: CAWSRGAGGLTDTQYF. CDR3 nucleotides: TGTGCCTGGAGTCGAGGAGCGGGGGGGTTAACAGATACGCAGTATTTT.

Remarks on this clonotype: At one end the junction does not follow the germline gene, possibly because of a read error. The rearrangement joins TRBV7-7 to TRBJ1-2, with D possibly TRBD1 on 5 matching bases. The CDR3 is 17 residues long. Germline assignment: CDR1 SSHAT and CDR2 FNYEAQ (reference sequence). This chain's CDR3 is CASSSGAGPTWSYGYTF. DNA of the CDR3: TGTGCTAGCAGCTCCGGGGCCGGGCCCACTTGGAGCTATGGCTACACCTTC.

CDR3 in DNA: TGTGCCAGCAGCGCACTAGCGGGGGCCGTGTATGAGCAGTTCTTC. It yields the protein CASSALAGAVYEQFF. J is TRBJ2-1 and V is TRBV7-3, with TRBD2 identical over 11 bases. This CDR3 region has 15 residues. J lost 8 bases, V lost 5 bases, and 8 bases had no gene match. Germline CDR1 is SGHTA and CDR2 is FQGTGA.

This clonotype was counted between two and nine times. V usage is TRBV18 and J usage is TRBJ1-2, with D possibly matching TRBD1 (5 bases). The CDR3 runs 14 residues. Germline V gene data show CDR1 as KGHSH and CDR2 as LQKENI. The germline V and J ends were trimmed by 3 bases and 4 bases, with 12 bases remaining between them. The CDR3 sequence: CASSPQGRSYGYTF. The CDR3 nucleotides read TGTGCCAGCTCACCCCAGGGCCGCAGCTATGGCTACACCTTC. Full variable domain (outside the CDR3, taken from reference TRBV18 and TRBJ1-2): NAGVMQNPRHLVRRRGQEARLRCSPMKGHSHVYWYRQLPEEGLKFMVYLQKENIIDESGMPKERFSAEFPKEGPSILRIQQVVRGDSAAYFCASSPQGRSYGYTFGSGTRLTVV.

J is TRBJ2-5 and V is TRBV6-5; TRBD1 agrees at 9 bases. CDR1 and CDR2 (germline): MNHEY, SVGAGI. The V and J ends lost 5 bases and 5 bases, in that order; junction bases with no gene match: 9. The CDR3 has 15 residues. The CDR3 sequence is CASSARTGAGETQYF. Here the CDR3 DNA reads TGTGCCAGCAGTGCCCGGACAGGGGCAGGGGAGACCCAGTACTTC.

This clonotype was counted only a few times. The chain recombines TRBV7-2 with TRBJ2-1; the D call may be TRBD1 or TRBD2 (5 bases each). V was pared by 1 base and J by 7 bases, with 14 bases between. The CDR3 sequence is 15 residues long. CDR1 SGHTA and CDR2 FQGNSA come from the germline V gene. The CDR3 DNA sequence: TGTGCCAGCAGCTTAGTCCCGGGACGGAGGAATGAGCAGTTCTTC. It yields the protein CASSLVPGRRNEQFF. Complete variable domain (other parts from reference TRBV7-2 and TRBJ2-1): GAGVSQSPSNKVTEKGKDVELRCDPISGHTALYWYRQSLGQGLEFLIYFQGNSAPDKSGLPSDRFSAERTGGSVSTLTIQRTQQEDSAVYLCASSLVPGRRNEQFFGPGTRLTVL.

The rearrangement joins TRBV2 to TRBJ2-1; D possibly corresponds to TRBD2 (7 bases). The CDR3 sequence is 12 residues long. Germline lookup yields CDR1 SNHLY and CDR2 FYNNEI. The CDR3 here is CAKGGGAEEQFF. The CDR3 DNA sequence: TGTGCAAAGGGAGGGGGGGCCGAAGAGCAGTTCTTC.

A few counts support this clonotype. The V call is TRBV29-1, the J call TRBJ1-1, with D unclear. The CDR3 consists of 10 residues. Germline assignment: CDR1 SQVTM and CDR2 ANQGSEA. Trimming shortened V by 4 bases and J by 4 bases, and 4 bases separated the two germline ends. DNA for the CDR3: TGCAGCGTTGTCGGCACTGAAGCTTTCTTT. This codes for CSVVGTEAFF.

This sequence joins TRBV5-1 and TRBJ2-5; D is ambiguous. Germline CDR1 and CDR2: SGHRS and YFSETQ. V lost 1 base to trimming and J lost 5 bases, with 15 bases between them. This CDR3 comprises 15 residues. DNA for the CDR3: TGCGCCAGCAGCTTGATGTCAGCCCCGTCGGAGACCCAGTACTTC. Encoded protein: CASSLMSAPSETQYF.

The chain carries TRBV9 and TRBJ1-1; D is possibly TRBD1 (5 bases). Trimming left V 3 bases short and J 5 bases short, with 11 bases between. This CDR3 region has 13 residues. Germline CDR1 and CDR2: SGDLS and YYNGEE. The CDR3 sequence: CASSAGIWTEAFF. In DNA, the CDR3 is TGTGCCAGCAGCGCAGGGATTTGGACTGAAGCTTTCTTT.

This clonotype was seen a few times. The chain has TRBV7-2 and TRBJ1-1, with a tentative D call TRBD1 (5 bases). Germline V CDR1 and CDR2: SGHTA, FQGNSA. V lost 4 bases and J lost 4, with 16 bases in between. The CDR3 sequence is 15 residues long. CDR3 region: CASSSGPGGGTEAFF. In DNA, the CDR3 is TGTGCCAGCAGCTCCGGCCCGGGGGGGGGCACTGAAGCTTTCTTT.

The rearrangement uses TRBV20-1 and TRBJ1-2; 8 nucleotides align to TRBD1. Trimming at V came to 3 bases and at J to 3 bases, leaving 6 bases not matched to a gene. CDR1 is DFQATT, CDR2 SNEGSKA, per germline (reference sequence). CDR3 length: 14 amino acids. This chain's CDR3 is CSARGSGGDYGYTF. The CDR3 DNA sequence: TGCAGTGCTAGGGGTTCAGGGGGCGACTATGGCTACACCTTC.

This clonotype has ten or more counts. The chain couples TRBV29-1 to TRBJ1-2, with unresolved D. This CDR3 spans 14 amino acids. V was shortened by 3 bases and J by 2 bases, with 13 bases between the two germline ends. Per the germline V gene, CDR1 is SQVTM and CDR2 is ANQGSEA. In nucleotides, the CDR3 is TGCAGCGTTGAGAGAGGTATTGAAAACTATGGCTACACCTTC. Protein sequence: CSVERGIENYGYTF.

Worth noting for this clonotype: One end of the junction varies from germline; a read error may be responsible. This sequence joins TRBV7-9 and TRBJ1-4; D remains unclear. Germline V gene data show CDR1 as SEHNR and CDR2 as FQNEAQ (reference sequence). The CDR3 is made up of 14 amino acids. This CDR3 reads CASSLAATNEKLFF. The CDR3 nucleotides read TGTGCCAGCAGCCTAGCAGCAACTAATGAAAAACTGTTTTTT.

This clonotype was detected a few times. This chain connects TRBV7-2 to TRBJ1-2, with D uncertain. The V and J ends lost 5 bases and 2 bases respectively, with 12 bases between them. The germline gives CDR1 SGHTA, CDR2 FQGNSA. The CDR3 is made up of 14 amino acids. CDR3 DNA: TGTGCCAGCAGCCCCGAGTCTCTAAACTATGGCTACACCTTC. Translated, it gives CASSPESLNYGYTF.

This clonotype was found a few times. The chain carries TRBV10-3 and TRBJ2-3; 14 bases are shared with TRBD2. V gave up 4 bases and J gave up 3 bases; unmatched junction bases: 0. This CDR3 is built from 15 residues. Per the germline V gene, CDR1 is ENHRY and CDR2 is SYGVKD. The DNA for the CDR3 is TGTGCCATCAGTGGGACTAGCGGGGGGACAGATACGCAGTATTTT. This sequence encodes CAISGTSGGTDTQYF.

This clonotype has more than one count but fewer than ten. The genes are TRBV7-2 and TRBJ1-5; the D is unclear. CDR1 and CDR2 (germline): SGHTA, FQGNSA. CDR3 length: 15 residues. Trimming took off 2 bases at V and 5 bases at J, with 13 bases between the two ends. The DNA of the CDR3 is TGTGCCAGCAGCTTAATTTTTCCGAGCGATCAGCCCCAGCATTTT. The encoded protein is CASSLIFPSDQPQHF.